The rows below give T cell receptor beta chains drawn from one sample of a study of Ad26.COV2.S vaccination and SARS-CoV-2 variants. Assay used: immunoSEQ multiplex PCR; TCRdb lists only in-frame clones, some missing. The table records hundreds of thousands of clones, 90% of them present only once. This specimen consisted of peripheral blood, obtained in a trial of Ad26.COV2.S vaccine versus placebo. These receptors were obtained from a person between 18 and 59 years old who received the Ad26.COV2.S COVID-19 vaccine or a placebo. Each CDR3 is given with its conserved first and last residue. The D gene is left open where the match is weak. Clone size is given for some rows only: seen once, a few or many times, or a class if the clone is expanded.

d_call: -; v_call: TRBV7-3; clone_size: once; j_call: TRBJ2-3; cdr3_aa: CASSLSGIDTQYF; cdr3_nt: TGTGCCAGCAGCTTATCAGGAATAGATACGCAGTATTTT
d_call: -; v_call: TRBV28; clone_size: -; j_call: TRBJ1-2; cdr3_aa: CASSLVGGGSGYTF; cdr3_nt: TGTGCCAGCAGTCTAGTCGGCGGGGGTAGTGGCTACACCTTC
d_call: TRBD2; v_call: TRBV6-5; clone_size: -; j_call: TRBJ2-1; cdr3_aa: CASTGLAGAEQFF; cdr3_nt: TGTGCCAGCACCGGACTAGCGGGAGCTGAGCAGTTCTTC
d_call: -; v_call: TRBV25-1; clone_size: once; j_call: TRBJ1-2; cdr3_aa: CASSEGGGTNYGYTF; cdr3_nt: TGTGCCAGCAGTGAAGGAGGGGGGACTAACTATGGCTACACCTTC
d_call: TRBD2; v_call: TRBV7-9; clone_size: -; j_call: TRBJ2-3; cdr3_aa: CASSPGTSGDTQYF; cdr3_nt: TGTGCCAGCAGCCCTGGGACTAGCGGAGATACGCAGTATTTT
d_call: -; v_call: TRBV19; clone_size: once; j_call: TRBJ2-7; cdr3_aa: CASSMAGYYEQYF; cdr3_nt: TGTGCCAGTAGTATGGCCGGATACTACGAGCAGTACTTC
d_call: TRBD2; v_call: TRBV6-5; clone_size: -; j_call: TRBJ2-3; cdr3_aa: CASSQGRGADTQYF; cdr3_nt: TGTGCCAGCAGTCAGGGGCGGGGGGCAGATACGCAGTATTTT
d_call: TRBD1; v_call: TRBV6-5; clone_size: -; j_call: TRBJ2-7; cdr3_aa: CASSPRDRGYEQYF; cdr3_nt: TGTGCCAGCAGTCCCCGGGACAGGGGCTACGAGCAGTACTTC
d_call: -; v_call: TRBV2; clone_size: -; j_call: TRBJ2-7; cdr3_aa: CARSNPGTLEGYEQYF; cdr3_nt: TGTGCCAGATCCAACCCCGGGACTCTCGAAGGATACGAGCAGTACTTC
d_call: -; v_call: TRBV27; clone_size: -; j_call: TRBJ1-1; cdr3_aa: CASSPFGWEAEAFF; cdr3_nt: TGTGCCAGCAGTCCGTTCGGATGGGAGGCTGAAGCTTTCTTT
d_call: TRBD1; v_call: TRBV7-8; clone_size: -; j_call: TRBJ2-7; cdr3_aa: CASSLPNYRDRVRTYEQYF; cdr3_nt: TGTGCCAGCAGCTTACCTAACTACCGTGACAGGGTTAGAACCTACGAGCAGTACTTC
d_call: TRBD1; v_call: TRBV7-9; clone_size: once; j_call: TRBJ2-1; cdr3_aa: CASSLVGQGYNEQFF; cdr3_nt: TGTGCCAGCAGCTTAGTGGGACAGGGCTACAATGAGCAGTTCTTC
d_call: -; v_call: TRBV7-9; clone_size: once; j_call: TRBJ2-7; cdr3_aa: CASSARPGQDYEQYF; cdr3_nt: TGTGCCAGCAGCGCTAGACCGGGACAAGACTACGAGCAGTACTTC
d_call: -; v_call: TRBV7-8; clone_size: -; j_call: TRBJ1-2; cdr3_aa: CASSPRVGGGNYGYTF; cdr3_nt: TGTGCCAGCAGCCCCCGAGTAGGGGGGGGTAACTATGGCTACACCTTC
d_call: TRBD1; v_call: TRBV29-1; clone_size: -; j_call: TRBJ2-3; cdr3_aa: CSVEDWFQGADTQYF; cdr3_nt: TGCAGCGTTGAAGATTGGTTTCAGGGGGCAGATACGCAGTATTTT
d_call: -; v_call: TRBV11-2; clone_size: -; j_call: TRBJ1-4; cdr3_aa: CASSLVWGEEKLFF; cdr3_nt: TGTGCCAGCAGCTTAGTTTGGGGAGAGGAAAAACTGTTTTTT
d_call: -; v_call: TRBV28; clone_size: few; j_call: TRBJ2-7; cdr3_aa: CASSQRVVPYEQYF; cdr3_nt: TGTGCCAGCAGCCAAAGAGTAGTACCCTACGAGCAGTACTTC